This passage covers 21 T cell receptor beta chains from one sample sequenced in a study of T cells in Graves' hyperthyroidism and ophthalmopathy (dated 2019 in TCRdb). The receptor library was made with multiplex PCR. Sequenced on an Illumina HiSeq 2000. The TCR beta CDR3 regions were amplified from RNA transcripts. The first round of RT-PCR for the TCR CDR3 was performed with the HTBI primer set and the Qiagen OneStep RT-PCR kit. TCRdb cleaned the public reads at Q25 with fastp, built clones with MiXCR and kept in-frame beta chains. Each CDR3 protein appears once, grouped with its most common genes and DNA. Across this sample there are about 570,000 distinct CDR3 sequences, with 40% to 55% seen only once. Of the sample, roughly 19% falls within the top ten clones. The source material was peripheral blood or thyroid tissue (not recorded which). The receptors derive from an adult woman with Graves' disease, either hyperthyroidism or ophthalmopathy (not recorded which).

This clonotype has a count of ten or more. The gene calls are TRBV30 and TRBJ1-1; D is unclear. The length of the CDR3 is 12 residues. The V gene's germline CDR1 is GTSNPN and CDR2 SVGIG (reference sequence). Trimming removed 1 base at V and 6 bases at J, with 9 bases between. In DNA, the CDR3 is TGTGCCTGGAGTGGCCAAGGCGCTGAAGCTTTCTTT. It codes for CAWSGQGAEAFF.

This clonotype was counted ten times or more. The gene calls are TRBV11-2 and TRBJ2-5; TRBD1 is a possible D gene (6 bases). V lost 0 bases and J 5 bases, leaving 16 bases between the germline ends. Germline V lookup: CDR1 SGHAT, CDR2 FQNNGV. CDR3 length: 16 amino acids. CDR3: CASSLEGGEGSETQYF. CDR3 DNA sequence: TGTGCCAGCAGCTTAGAAGGGGGAGAGGGCAGTGAGACCCAGTACTTC.

The CDR3 DNA follows: TGTGCCAGCAGCGTGGGGGCTCTGAACACTGAAGCTTTCTTT. The encoded protein is CASSVGALNTEAFF. V and J are TRBV7-9 and TRBJ1-1; perhaps TRBD1 as D (6 bases). Germline lookup yields CDR1 SEHNR and CDR2 FQNEAQ (reference sequence). This CDR3 has 14 amino acids. V was trimmed by 5 bases and J by 0 bases, leaving 10 bases between them.

The table lists this clonotype with a few counts. The V call is TRBV7-3, the J call TRBJ2-5, with D possibly TRBD2 on 6 matching bases. V was trimmed by 5 bases and J by 7 bases, leaving 20 bases between them. The CDR3 covers 15 residues. From germline, CDR1 is SGHTA and CDR2 FQGTGA. This CDR3 reads CASSPRRDLSGTQYF. The CDR3 DNA reads TGTGCCAGCAGCCCACGGAGGGACCTGTCCGGGACCCAGTACTTC. The full variable domain, rest sourced from reference TRBV7-3 and TRBJ2-5, is GAGVSQTPSNKVTEKGKYVELRCDPISGHTALYWYRQSLGQGPEFLIYFQGTGAADDSGLPNDRFFAVRPEGSVSTLKIQRTERGDSAVYLCASSPRRDLSGTQYFGPGTRLLVL.

Ten or more counts support this clonotype. The rearrangement joins TRBV6-6 to TRBJ2-7; TRBD1 matches at 8 bases. Germline CDR1 MNHNY, CDR2 SVGAGI (reference sequence). The CDR3 is 12 amino acids. With 10 bases clipped from V and 5 bases from J, the junction kept 7 bases outside the gene matches. The CDR3 coding sequence is TGTGCCACCGGGACAGGAAAAAACGAGCAGTACTTC. This encodes CATGTGKNEQYF.

This clonotype was counted at least ten times. J is TRBJ1-5 and V is TRBV30; unclear D gene. CDR3 size: 13 residues. Germline V gene data show CDR1 as GTSNPN and CDR2 as SVGIG (reference sequence). V lost 0 bases to trimming and J lost 3 bases, with 6 bases between them. CDR3: CAWSVQNNQPQHF. The CDR3 nucleotides read TGTGCCTGGAGTGTACAGAACAATCAGCCCCAGCATTTT.

J is TRBJ1-1 and V is TRBV29-1; D unclear. The CDR3 runs 13 residues. V lost 4 bases to trimming and J lost 4 bases, with 13 bases between them. In germline, CDR1 is SQVTM, CDR2 ANQGSEA. The CDR3 DNA follows: TGCAGCGTTGTAGGAGGGCCGCGCACTGAAGCTTTCTTT. It codes for CSVVGGPRTEAFF.

This chain uses TRBV20-1 with TRBJ2-7; D uncertain. Germline assignment: CDR1 DFQATT and CDR2 SNEGSKA (reference sequence). Trimming shortened V by 4 bases and J by 6 bases, and 7 bases separated the two germline ends. The CDR3 is 10 amino acids. The DNA of the CDR3 is TGCAGTGCTAAAATGGGCGAGCAGTACTTC. It specifies CSAKMGEQYF.

The chain uses TRBV7-9 and TRBJ2-5; 9 nucleotides line up with TRBD1. Trimming cost V 5 bases and J 0 bases; bases outside gene matches: 7. The V gene's germline CDR1 is SEHNR and CDR2 FQNEAQ (reference sequence). The CDR3 consists of 16 residues. CDR3 DNA: TGTGCCAGCAGCATGGGAGGACAGGGGAACCAAGAGACCCAGTACTTC. It is translated as CASSMGGQGNQETQYF.

This clonotype was observed at least ten times. The V and J genes are TRBV7-9 and TRBJ2-7; 8 nucleotides agree with TRBD2. CDR1 and CDR2 from the germline V gene are SEHNR and FQNEAQ (reference sequence). Trimming at V came to 2 bases and at J to 1 base, leaving 7 bases not matched to a gene. The length of the CDR3 is 16 residues. The CDR3 DNA sequence: TGTGCCAGCAGCTTATTTAGTCTAGCGGGTTCCTACGAGCAGTACTTC. This sequence encodes CASSLFSLAGSYEQYF.

This clonotype was recorded many times. This sequence joins TRBV7-2 and TRBJ2-7; D is perhaps TRBD1 (6 bases). The CDR3 is 13 residues long. The germline V gene encodes CDR1 SGHTA and CDR2 FQGNSA. V was trimmed by 5 bases and J by 2 bases, leaving 10 bases between them. The CDR3 nucleotides are TGTGCCAGCAGCCACGGACAGACCTACGAGCAGTACTTC. It codes for CASSHGQTYEQYF.

The chain has TRBV29-1 and TRBJ1-1; TRBD1 agrees at 7 bases. Germline values: CDR1 SQVTM, CDR2 ANQGSEA. This CDR3 contains 13 residues. Trimming took 7 bases from V and 4 from J; bases not matched to a gene: 9. The CDR3 reads CSAQVGQATEAFF. CDR3 coding DNA: TGCAGCGCTCAAGTCGGACAGGCCACTGAAGCTTTCTTT.

This clonotype was seen more than once but under ten times. V is TRBV5-1 and J is TRBJ1-6, with D possibly TRBD1 on 6 matching bases. The CDR3 consists of 12 residues. Germline assignment: CDR1 SGHRS and CDR2 YFSETQ. V lost 5 bases and J 11 bases, leaving 11 bases between the germline ends. In DNA form, the CDR3 reads TGCGCCAGCAGTTCTGGGGACACACCCCTCCACTTT. Translated, it gives CASSSGDTPLHF.

The rearrangement joins TRBV6-5 to TRBJ2-5; 8 bases map to TRBD2. TRBJ2-7 explains the end of the DNA better; the J call may be wrong. The CDR3 consists of 13 residues. From germline, CDR1 is MNHEY and CDR2 SVGAGI. The CDR3 nucleotides are TGTGCCAGCAGTTGGGCTAGCGGGTACGAGCAGTACTTC. Translating gives CASSWASGYEQYF.

This clonotype appeared a few times. V usage is TRBV4-2 and J usage is TRBJ2-2; possibly TRBD2 for D (6 bases). Germline values: CDR1 LGHNA, CDR2 YNFKEQ. This CDR3 has 15 residues. V was trimmed by 2 bases and J by 4 bases, leaving 11 bases between them. The CDR3 sequence: CASSQLSGGTGELFF. CDR3 bases: TGTGCCAGCAGCCAACTTAGCGGAGGCACCGGGGAGCTGTTTTTT.

V is TRBV19 and J is TRBJ2-5, with 14 bases lining up with TRBD2. V shed 4 bases, J shed 4 bases, and the junction held 5 bases outside the gene matches. This CDR3 is 16 amino acids long. Germline CDR1 is LNHDA and CDR2 is SQIVND (reference sequence). The CDR3 DNA reads as TGTGCCAGTAGTAAGGGACTAGCGGGAGTTGGAGAGACCCAGTACTTC. Its translation is CASSKGLAGVGETQYF.

The chain couples TRBV2 to TRBJ2-7; 7 positions agree with TRBD1. This CDR3 has 11 amino acids. The V gene's germline CDR1 is SNHLY and CDR2 FYNNEI. V lost 6 bases to trimming and J lost 6 bases; unmatched junction nucleotides: 2. The CDR3, as DNA: TGTGCCAGCAGGGGGACAGCCGAGCAGTACTTC. Translating it yields CASRGTAEQYF.

This clonotype was seen once. This chain uses TRBV7-6 with TRBJ2-5; D remains ambiguous. V was pared by 0 bases and J by 5 bases, with 7 bases between. CDR1 and CDR2 from the germline V gene are SGHVS and FNYEAQ. The CDR3 contains 13 residues. CDR3 amino acids: CASSLAQDETQYF. The CDR3 region has the DNA TGTGCCAGCAGCTTAGCGCAGGACGAGACCCAGTACTTC.

This clonotype was recorded many times. The J gene is TRBJ1-2, the V gene TRBV5-4; 9 bases line up with TRBD1. This CDR3 has 14 amino acids. Germline CDR1 and CDR2: SGHNT and YYREEE (reference sequence). V gave up 4 bases and J gave up 1 base; unmatched junction bases: 2. CDR3 DNA sequence: TGTGCCAGCAGCCCGACAGGGGGTAACTATGGCTACACCTTC. Its protein is CASSPTGGNYGYTF.

The chain couples TRBV2 to TRBJ1-6; D perhaps matches TRBD1 (5 bases). This CDR3 is built from 14 residues. V lost 4 bases, J lost 8 bases, and 12 bases lay in between. Germline V gives CDR1 SNHLY, CDR2 FYNNEI. Here the CDR3 DNA reads TGTGCCAGCAGTGCCGGGGGGGAGTATTCACCCCTCCACTTT. It specifies CASSAGGEYSPLHF.

V usage is TRBV10-3 and J usage is TRBJ1-4; 10 bases match TRBD1. Germline trimming cut 6 bases from V and 7 bases from J; bases unmatched to any gene: 11. This CDR3 spans 16 amino acids. Looked up from germline, CDR1 is ENHRY and CDR2 is SYGVKD. CDR3: CAIRPGQGSSSEKLFF. In DNA form, the CDR3 reads TGTGCCATCAGGCCGGGACAGGGGTCAAGTAGTGAAAAACTGTTTTTT.